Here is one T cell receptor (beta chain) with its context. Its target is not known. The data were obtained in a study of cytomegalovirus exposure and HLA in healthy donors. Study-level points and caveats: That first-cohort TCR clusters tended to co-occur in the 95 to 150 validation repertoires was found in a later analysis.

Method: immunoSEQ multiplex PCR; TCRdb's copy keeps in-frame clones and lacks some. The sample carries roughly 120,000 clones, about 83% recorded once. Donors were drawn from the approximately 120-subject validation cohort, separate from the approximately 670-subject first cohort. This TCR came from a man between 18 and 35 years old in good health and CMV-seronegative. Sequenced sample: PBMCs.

The CDR3 loop is CASSRGTDSGNTIYF. The CDR3 bases are TGTGCCAGCAGCCGAGGGACAGATTCAGGAAACACCATATATTTT. V and J are TRBV7-9 and TRBJ1-3; 7 positions agree with TRBD1. Losses at the gene ends were 5 bases for V and 4 bases for J; bases not matched to a gene: 8. The CDR3 is 15 amino acids. Germline-derived CDR1 and CDR2 are SEHNR and FQNEAQ (reference sequence).